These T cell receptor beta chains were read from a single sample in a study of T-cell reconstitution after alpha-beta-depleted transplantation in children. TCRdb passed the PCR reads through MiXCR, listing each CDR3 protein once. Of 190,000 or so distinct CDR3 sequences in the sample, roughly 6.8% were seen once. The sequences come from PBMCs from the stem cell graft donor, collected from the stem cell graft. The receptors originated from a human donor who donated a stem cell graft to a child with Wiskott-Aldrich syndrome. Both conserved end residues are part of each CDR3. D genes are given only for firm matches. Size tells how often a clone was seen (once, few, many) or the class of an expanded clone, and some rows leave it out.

cdr3_nt: TGTGCCAGCAGCTTAGAGAGGGCGTCGACTGAAGCTTTCTTT
cdr3_aa: CASSLERASTEAFF
v_call: TRBV13
j_call: TRBJ1-1
clone_size: many
d_call: .

cdr3_nt: .
cdr3_aa: CASTTRGSGRAYEQYF
v_call: TRBV6-1
j_call: TRBJ2-7
clone_size: .
d_call: .

cdr3_nt: TGTGCCAGCAGGCGGGACAGGGGAGAAGCTTTCTTT
cdr3_aa: CASRRDRGEAFF
v_call: TRBV9
j_call: TRBJ1-1
clone_size: many
d_call: TRBD1

cdr3_nt: TGTGCCACCAGTAGGACAGGGGGCGGCACAGATACGCAGTATTTT
cdr3_aa: CATSRTGGGTDTQYF
v_call: TRBV24-1
j_call: TRBJ2-3
clone_size: many
d_call: TRBD1

cdr3_nt: TGTGCCAGCACATTACACCGAACCTCAACTAATGAAAAACTGTTTTTT
cdr3_aa: CASTLHRTSTNEKLFF
v_call: TRBV28
j_call: TRBJ1-4
clone_size: .
d_call: .

cdr3_nt: TGCAGCGTCGAAACCGGGGTGGTTTACGAGCAGTACTTC
cdr3_aa: CSVETGVVYEQYF
v_call: TRBV29-1
j_call: TRBJ2-7
clone_size: many
d_call: .

cdr3_nt: TGCGCCAGCAGCCAACTCCGGGACAGGGGGACTGAAAAACTGTTTTTT
cdr3_aa: CASSQLRDRGTEKLFF
v_call: TRBV4-3
j_call: TRBJ1-4
clone_size: few
d_call: TRBD1

cdr3_nt: TGTGCCAGCTCAAAAACAGGACTCACCAACTCACCCCTCCACTTT
cdr3_aa: CASSKTGLTNSPLHF
v_call: TRBV25-1
j_call: TRBJ1-6
clone_size: many
d_call: .

cdr3_nt: TGTGCCTGGAGCCCTCGACTCGGTGAGCAGTTCTTC
cdr3_aa: CAWSPRLGEQFF
v_call: TRBV30
j_call: TRBJ2-1
clone_size: .
d_call: .

cdr3_nt: TGCAGTGCTAGAGATACCAGGGTGGGGACTGAAGCTTTCTTT
cdr3_aa: CSARDTRVGTEAFF
v_call: TRBV20-1
j_call: TRBJ1-1
clone_size: many
d_call: .

cdr3_nt: TGTGCCAGGGACAGGAGGAACACTGAAGCTTTCTTT
cdr3_aa: CARDRRNTEAFF
v_call: TRBV10-3
j_call: TRBJ1-1
clone_size: many
d_call: TRBD1

cdr3_nt: TGTGCCAGCAGCCACCGGACAGGGGCGGGAAACAATGAGCAGTTCTTC
cdr3_aa: CASSHRTGAGNNEQFF
v_call: TRBV5-5
j_call: TRBJ2-1
clone_size: many
d_call: TRBD1

cdr3_nt: TGTGCCACCAGTGGAACAGGGGCGTTATTCTACGAGCAGTACTTC
cdr3_aa: CATSGTGALFYEQYF
v_call: TRBV24-1
j_call: TRBJ2-7
clone_size: many
d_call: TRBD1

cdr3_nt: TGTGCCAGCAGTTCGTCCCTCTGGGGTAAAAGCTATGGCTACACCTTC
cdr3_aa: CASSSSLWGKSYGYTF
v_call: TRBV12-3/TRBV12-4
j_call: TRBJ1-2
clone_size: many
d_call: .

cdr3_nt: TGCGCCAGCAGCTTGGTAGACAGGGAGAACACTGAAGCTTTCTTT
cdr3_aa: CASSLVDRENTEAFF
v_call: TRBV5-1
j_call: TRBJ1-1
clone_size: many
d_call: TRBD1

cdr3_nt: TGTGCCAGCAGTTGGGGCCTGGACTCTGGAAACACCATATATTTT
cdr3_aa: CASSWGLDSGNTIYF
v_call: TRBV28
j_call: TRBJ1-3
clone_size: many
d_call: .

cdr3_nt: TGTGCCACGCGGACTAGCGGGGGGGCCGCTGAAAATGAGCAGTTCTTC
cdr3_aa: CATRTSGGAAENEQFF
v_call: TRBV10-3
j_call: TRBJ2-1
clone_size: .
d_call: TRBD2

cdr3_nt: TGTGCCAGCAGTGAGCGGGGGGACACCGGGGAGCTGTTTTTT
cdr3_aa: CASSERGDTGELFF
v_call: TRBV6-4
j_call: TRBJ2-2
clone_size: many
d_call: TRBD2

cdr3_nt: TGTGCCACCAGCCCCCAGCGGGAGGTTATATACAATGAGCAGTTCTTC
cdr3_aa: CATSPQREVIYNEQFF
v_call: TRBV15
j_call: TRBJ2-1
clone_size: many
d_call: TRBD2

cdr3_nt: TGCGCCAGGAGACAGGGGATGCGCAATCAGCCCCAGCATTTT
cdr3_aa: CARRQGMRNQPQHF
v_call: TRBV10-1
j_call: TRBJ1-5
clone_size: few
d_call: TRBD1

cdr3_nt: TGTGCCAGCTCACCACCGGTTGCGAGTAGCACAGATACGCAGTATTTT
cdr3_aa: CASSPPVASSTDTQYF
v_call: TRBV18
j_call: TRBJ2-3
clone_size: many
d_call: .

cdr3_nt: TGTGCCACCCAAGGAGTGAACAATCAGCCCCAGCATTTT
cdr3_aa: CATQGVNNQPQHF
v_call: TRBV6-5
j_call: TRBJ1-5
clone_size: many
d_call: .

cdr3_nt: TGTGCCAGCAGCTCACCGCAGGGACTAGCGAACAATGAGCAGTTCTTC
cdr3_aa: CASSSPQGLANNEQFF
v_call: TRBV7-6
j_call: TRBJ2-1
clone_size: many
d_call: TRBD2

cdr3_nt: TGTGCCAGCAGAAAAACCGGGGTTTTGAGCACAGATACGCAGTATTTT
cdr3_aa: CASRKTGVLSTDTQYF
v_call: TRBV7-6
j_call: TRBJ2-3
clone_size: many
d_call: .

cdr3_nt: TGTGCCAGCAGCTTTGCGTCCGGGGAGACCCAGTACTTC
cdr3_aa: CASSFASGETQYF
v_call: TRBV7-9
j_call: TRBJ2-5
clone_size: many
d_call: .

cdr3_nt: TGCAGCCAGTCGGTCGGGAGCGCGAGCTCCTACAATGAGCAGTTCTTC
cdr3_aa: CSQSVGSASSYNEQFF
v_call: TRBV29-1
j_call: TRBJ2-1
clone_size: many
d_call: .

cdr3_nt: TGCAGCGTTGTGGTACAGGGTCCCTACGAGCAGTACTTC
cdr3_aa: CSVVVQGPYEQYF
v_call: TRBV29-1
j_call: TRBJ2-7
clone_size: .
d_call: .

cdr3_nt: TGTGCCAGCAGCCCCTCAAGAATTACGTTGGATACGCAGTATTTT
cdr3_aa: CASSPSRITLDTQYF
v_call: TRBV7-8
j_call: TRBJ2-3
clone_size: many
d_call: .

cdr3_nt: TGTGCCAGCAGTCCGGGACGACCTGGCCCCTACACCTTC
cdr3_aa: CASSPGRPGPYTF
v_call: TRBV28
j_call: TRBJ1-2
clone_size: many
d_call: .

cdr3_nt: TGTGCCAGCAGTATGCGACAGGGCCGGACTGAAGCTTTCTTT
cdr3_aa: CASSMRQGRTEAFF
v_call: TRBV27
j_call: TRBJ1-1
clone_size: .
d_call: TRBD1

cdr3_nt: TGCGCCAGCAGCTTGGTAGGGGAAGCGGAGACCCAGTACTTC
cdr3_aa: CASSLVGEAETQYF
v_call: TRBV5-1
j_call: TRBJ2-5
clone_size: .
d_call: .

cdr3_nt: TGTGCCACCAGCCTTACAGGGGGGTATGAGCAGTTCTTC
cdr3_aa: CATSLTGGYEQFF
v_call: TRBV24-1
j_call: TRBJ2-1
clone_size: many
d_call: TRBD1

cdr3_nt: TGTGCCAGCACCCGACGGGACCTCACAGCCAACTTC
cdr3_aa: CASTRRDLTANF
v_call: TRBV28
j_call: TRBJ2-7
clone_size: many
d_call: .

cdr3_nt: TGTGCCAGCAGAAAACGTCGACAGGGGGAAGGCACTGAAGCTTTCTTT
cdr3_aa: CASRKRRQGEGTEAFF
v_call: TRBV12-3/TRBV12-4
j_call: TRBJ1-1
clone_size: many
d_call: TRBD1

cdr3_nt: TGTGCCACCAGCAGGAGACTAGCGGTTTACAATGAGCAGTTCTTC
cdr3_aa: CATSRRLAVYNEQFF
v_call: TRBV15
j_call: TRBJ2-1
clone_size: many
d_call: TRBD2

cdr3_nt: TGTGCCAGCAGTTACTCCGGGGGGCCCCACTACAATGAGCAGTTCTTC
cdr3_aa: CASSYSGGPHYNEQFF
v_call: TRBV6-5
j_call: TRBJ2-1
clone_size: many
d_call: .

cdr3_nt: TGCAGCACCTGGAAGACAGGGGGTCACGAGCAGTACTTC
cdr3_aa: CSTWKTGGHEQYF
v_call: TRBV29-1
j_call: TRBJ2-7
clone_size: many
d_call: TRBD1

cdr3_nt: TGTGCCATGAGACTGTTGAGCTCCTACAATGAGCAGTTCTTC
cdr3_aa: CAMRLLSSYNEQFF
v_call: TRBV2
j_call: TRBJ2-1
clone_size: many
d_call: .

cdr3_nt: TGTGCCACCAGCTTCAACCGGGACATTGTGAACGAGCAGTACTTC
cdr3_aa: CATSFNRDIVNEQYF
v_call: TRBV15
j_call: TRBJ2-7
clone_size: many
d_call: .

cdr3_nt: TGTGCCATCAGTGGCGGTGACGGGAGGGACGAGCAGTACTTC
cdr3_aa: CAISGGDGRDEQYF
v_call: TRBV10-3
j_call: TRBJ2-7
clone_size: many
d_call: TRBD2

cdr3_nt: TGCAGTGCTGGCATCCTGGCTAGCGGGGGGAATGAGCAGTTCTTC
cdr3_aa: CSAGILASGGNEQFF
v_call: TRBV20-1
j_call: TRBJ2-1
clone_size: many
d_call: TRBD2

cdr3_nt: TGCGCCAGCAGCTCCCAGGGGACTGATGGAAACACCATATATTTT
cdr3_aa: CASSSQGTDGNTIYF
v_call: TRBV5-1
j_call: TRBJ1-3
clone_size: many
d_call: .

cdr3_nt: TGTGCCAGCACCCTAGGGGGGGCCCTAGGGGAGCAGTTCTTC
cdr3_aa: CASTLGGALGEQFF
v_call: TRBV12-3/TRBV12-4
j_call: TRBJ2-1
clone_size: many
d_call: .

cdr3_nt: TGTGCCGGCGAGGGGGCGCGTACTCAGTACTTC
cdr3_aa: CAGEGARTQYF
v_call: TRBV7-9
j_call: TRBJ2-4
clone_size: few
d_call: TRBD1

cdr3_nt: TGCGCCAGCAGCCGGAAATTAGCGGGGGGGCGGGAGACCCAGTACTTC
cdr3_aa: CASSRKLAGGRETQYF
v_call: TRBV4-1
j_call: TRBJ2-5
clone_size: .
d_call: TRBD2

cdr3_nt: TGTGCCAGCAGCGTAGACTCAGGGCCCAACAAAAACATTCAGTACTTC
cdr3_aa: CASSVDSGPNKNIQYF
v_call: TRBV9
j_call: TRBJ2-4
clone_size: many
d_call: .

cdr3_nt: TGTGCCAGCGGACGGGTCGACACTGAAGCTTTCTTT
cdr3_aa: CASGRVDTEAFF
v_call: TRBV9
j_call: TRBJ1-1
clone_size: many
d_call: .

cdr3_nt: TGCGCCAGCAGTGAGTTGGGGATCACGAACACTGAAGCTTTCTTT
cdr3_aa: CASSELGITNTEAFF
v_call: TRBV10-2
j_call: TRBJ1-1
clone_size: .
d_call: .

cdr3_nt: TGTGCCAGCAGTTTATCTCGAGCGGGGGGGAATGAGCAGTTCTTC
cdr3_aa: CASSLSRAGGNEQFF
v_call: TRBV12-3/TRBV12-4
j_call: TRBJ2-1
clone_size: many
d_call: TRBD2

cdr3_nt: TGTGCCAGCAGCTTAGGAACGGGAAAGCAGTTCTTC
cdr3_aa: CASSLGTGKQFF
v_call: TRBV11-2
j_call: TRBJ2-1
clone_size: many
d_call: .

cdr3_nt: TGTGCCAGCTCACCGCCTGATTTCGGGGGATTGTACAATGAGCAGTTCTTC
cdr3_aa: CASSPPDFGGLYNEQFF
v_call: TRBV18
j_call: TRBJ2-1
clone_size: .
d_call: .

cdr3_nt: TGTGCCAGCCGCACTAGCACAGATACGCAGTATTTT
cdr3_aa: CASRTSTDTQYF
v_call: TRBV7-2
j_call: TRBJ2-3
clone_size: many
d_call: .

cdr3_nt: TGTGCCAGCAGCTCAAGAGGGGGCCGCGAGCAGTACTTC
cdr3_aa: CASSSRGGREQYF
v_call: TRBV11-2
j_call: TRBJ2-7
clone_size: .
d_call: TRBD1

cdr3_nt: TGTGCCAGCAGTTACTCGATGGGGGAGAAACTGTTTTTT
cdr3_aa: CASSYSMGEKLFF
v_call: TRBV6-6
j_call: TRBJ1-4
clone_size: many
d_call: .

cdr3_nt: TGTGCCAGCAGGATACAGGGAGAGACCCAGTACTTC
cdr3_aa: CASRIQGETQYF
v_call: TRBV7-9
j_call: TRBJ2-5
clone_size: few
d_call: .

cdr3_nt: TGTGCCAGCACCCAGGGACTACCCGACCGAGTCACAGATACGCAGTATTTT
cdr3_aa: CASTQGLPDRVTDTQYF
v_call: TRBV6-1
j_call: TRBJ2-3
clone_size: .
d_call: TRBD2

cdr3_nt: TGCAGCGTTGAAGGCAGGGGGCGAAACTCTGGCTACACCTTC
cdr3_aa: CSVEGRGRNSGYTF
v_call: TRBV29-1
j_call: TRBJ1-2
clone_size: .
d_call: TRBD1

cdr3_nt: TGTGCCAGCAGCGGGACTGGGGCTCGATACGAGCAGTACTTC
cdr3_aa: CASSGTGARYEQYF
v_call: TRBV6-2/TRBV6-3
j_call: TRBJ2-7
clone_size: few
d_call: .

cdr3_nt: TGCGCCAGCAGTGGGGGGACGGTGCGGAGCGGCTACACCTTC
cdr3_aa: CASSGGTVRSGYTF
v_call: TRBV10-1
j_call: TRBJ1-2
clone_size: few
d_call: .